These T cell receptor beta chains were read from a single sample in a study of T-cell memory formation after mild COVID-19. TCRdb recomputed calls from the 5' RACE reads with MiXCR, one row per CDR3 protein. This table has roughly 450,000 distinct CDR3 sequences, roughly 18% appearing once. Material: PBMCs or a T cell subset sorted from them (not recorded which). These receptors were collected from an adult woman who had mild COVID-19 (a few samples of this study predate the infection). Cell type and time point are not known. Each CDR3 is given with its conserved first and last residue. Fields, in order: J gene, D gene, V gene, clone size, CDR3 DNA, CDR3 protein. The D gene is left open where the match is weak. Clone size is not always given. Where it is, it says once, few, many or a class for expanded clones.

j_call: TRBJ1-2; d_call: -; v_call: TRBV7-9; clone_size: -; cdr3_nt: TGTGCCAGCAGCTCCGACTCCCGACCGACAGTTAACTATGGCTACACCTTC; cdr3_aa: CASSSDSRPTVNYGYTF
j_call: TRBJ2-7; d_call: -; v_call: TRBV20-1; clone_size: -; cdr3_nt: TGCAGTGCTAGAGGACCCGGGGTCGACGTTTACGAGCAGTACTTC; cdr3_aa: CSARGPGVDVYEQYF
j_call: TRBJ2-7; d_call: -; v_call: TRBV7-9; clone_size: -; cdr3_nt: TGTGCCAGCAGCGCCCGCATTGAGAAAGTGCTCTTC; cdr3_aa: CASSARIEKVLF
j_call: TRBJ2-4; d_call: TRBD2; v_call: TRBV7-6; clone_size: -; cdr3_nt: TGTGCCAGCAGCCCCGGGGCGGGAGTGTCGGACATTCAGTACTTC; cdr3_aa: CASSPGAGVSDIQYF
j_call: TRBJ2-5; d_call: -; v_call: TRBV6-5; clone_size: -; cdr3_nt: TGTGCCAGCAGCCGGGGAGGACGGCAAGAGACCCAGTACTTC; cdr3_aa: CASSRGGRQETQYF
j_call: TRBJ1-2; d_call: TRBD1; v_call: TRBV5-1; clone_size: -; cdr3_nt: TGCGCCAGCAGCCCCGGACAGGCCCTTAATAACTATAGCTACACCTTC; cdr3_aa: CASSPGQALNNYSYTF
j_call: TRBJ2-3; d_call: TRBD2; v_call: TRBV7-3; clone_size: -; cdr3_nt: TGTGCCAGCAGCTTAAGCGGGGGGGCGACAGATACGCAGTATTTT; cdr3_aa: CASSLSGGATDTQYF
j_call: TRBJ1-1; d_call: -; v_call: TRBV12-3/TRBV12-4; clone_size: few; cdr3_nt: TGTGCCAGCAGTCCACGAGTTGGGAGGGAGGGGATCGTGGACACTGAAGCTTTCTTT; cdr3_aa: CASSPRVGREGIVDTEAFF
j_call: TRBJ2-7; d_call: TRBD2; v_call: TRBV11-2; clone_size: -; cdr3_nt: TGTGCCAGCAGCTTCTTAGCGGGGGCCTCTGAGCAGTACTTC; cdr3_aa: CASSFLAGASEQYF
j_call: TRBJ2-1; d_call: -; v_call: TRBV24-1; clone_size: -; cdr3_nt: TGTGCCACCAGTGATCCGGGACTCCAGCCTTCCAATGAGCAGTTCTTC; cdr3_aa: CATSDPGLQPSNEQFF
j_call: TRBJ1-1; d_call: -; v_call: TRBV7-9; clone_size: few; cdr3_nt: TGTGCCAGCATCCCGACAGCCAACACTGAAGCTTTCTTT; cdr3_aa: CASIPTANTEAFF
j_call: TRBJ1-1; d_call: TRBD1; v_call: TRBV5-1; clone_size: -; cdr3_nt: TGCGCCAGCAGCGGGGACAGGGGGCAGGGCACTGAAGCTTTCTTT; cdr3_aa: CASSGDRGQGTEAFF
j_call: TRBJ2-2; d_call: TRBD2; v_call: TRBV5-1; clone_size: many; cdr3_nt: TGCGCCAGCAGCTGGACTAGCGGGAGCCCGAACACCGGGGAGCTGTTTTTT; cdr3_aa: CASSWTSGSPNTGELFF
j_call: TRBJ2-1; d_call: -; v_call: TRBV20-1; clone_size: many; cdr3_nt: TGCAGTGCTAGAGATTGGGCCCGAGGGGGGAGCTATCAATCTGAGCAGTTCTTC; cdr3_aa: CSARDWARGGSYQSEQFF
j_call: TRBJ2-7; d_call: TRBD2; v_call: TRBV19; clone_size: few; cdr3_nt: TGTGCCAGTAGTATAGCCGGGACTAACGGCGAGCAGTACTTC; cdr3_aa: CASSIAGTNGEQYF
j_call: TRBJ1-6; d_call: -; v_call: TRBV7-9; clone_size: few; cdr3_nt: TGTGCCAGCAGCCCGGGACCCCAGAATTCACCCCTCCACTTT; cdr3_aa: CASSPGPQNSPLHF
j_call: TRBJ2-3; d_call: TRBD2; v_call: TRBV12-3/TRBV12-4; clone_size: -; cdr3_nt: TGTGCCAGCATGGTGGGGGGGGGCACAGATACGCAGTATTTT; cdr3_aa: CASMVGGGTDTQYF
j_call: TRBJ1-5; d_call: TRBD1; v_call: TRBV10-3; clone_size: few; cdr3_nt: TGTGCCATCAGTGGGGGACAGGGGGAACAGCCCCAGCATTTT; cdr3_aa: CAISGGQGEQPQHF
j_call: TRBJ2-2; d_call: TRBD2; v_call: TRBV27; clone_size: -; cdr3_nt: TGTGCCAGCAGTCCGGAAATACCAGGACTAGCCGGGGAGCTGTTTTTT; cdr3_aa: CASSPEIPGLAGELFF
j_call: TRBJ1-1; d_call: -; v_call: TRBV12-3/TRBV12-4; clone_size: few; cdr3_nt: TGTGCCCCCAGCCAGGGTCGGTGCACTGAAGCTTTCTTT; cdr3_aa: CAPSQGRCTEAFF
j_call: TRBJ1-2; d_call: -; v_call: TRBV3-1; clone_size: -; cdr3_nt: TGTGCCAGCAGCCAAGATAGGGCAGGGCAATATGGCTACACCTTC; cdr3_aa: CASSQDRAGQYGYTF
j_call: TRBJ2-1; d_call: TRBD1; v_call: TRBV2; clone_size: -; cdr3_nt: TGTGCCAGCAGTAGACAGGGAACGGACTTCTTC; cdr3_aa: CASSRQGTDFF
j_call: TRBJ2-7; d_call: TRBD2; v_call: TRBV6-2/TRBV6-3; clone_size: -; cdr3_nt: TGTGCCAGCAGACGCTCAGGGCCTAGCGGGAGGGTATCCTACGAGCAGTACTTC; cdr3_aa: CASRRSGPSGRVSYEQYF
j_call: TRBJ2-7; d_call: -; v_call: TRBV18; clone_size: many; cdr3_nt: TGTGCCAGCTCACCATGGGGTTACGAGCAGTACTTC; cdr3_aa: CASSPWGYEQYF
j_call: TRBJ2-7; d_call: TRBD2; v_call: TRBV20-1; clone_size: -; cdr3_nt: TGCAGTGCTAGAGGGGCTAGCGGGGTTTCCTACGAGCAGTACTTC; cdr3_aa: CSARGASGVSYEQYF
j_call: TRBJ2-7; d_call: -; v_call: TRBV24-1; clone_size: -; cdr3_nt: TGTGCCACCCAATCGACAGATGGGCCCTACGAGCAGTACTTC; cdr3_aa: CATQSTDGPYEQYF
j_call: TRBJ1-1; d_call: TRBD1; v_call: TRBV20-1; clone_size: -; cdr3_nt: TGCAGTGCTAGCAGGCACAGGGGAAACACTGAAGCTTTCTTT; cdr3_aa: CSASRHRGNTEAFF
j_call: TRBJ2-3; d_call: -; v_call: TRBV15; clone_size: -; cdr3_nt: TGTGCCACCAGCAGACCTTCGGACTACACAGATACGCAGTATTTT; cdr3_aa: CATSRPSDYTDTQYF
j_call: TRBJ1-1; d_call: -; v_call: TRBV6-5; clone_size: -; cdr3_nt: TGTGCCAGCAGTTACGCGGGGGCCGGCACTGAAGCTTTCTTT; cdr3_aa: CASSYAGAGTEAFF
j_call: TRBJ1-4; d_call: -; v_call: TRBV9; clone_size: -; cdr3_nt: TGTGCCAGCAGCGTAGCGGACATCGGAGAAAAACTGTTTTTT; cdr3_aa: CASSVADIGEKLFF